This T cell receptor (beta chain) comes out of a study of PD-L1 blockade in urothelial cancer. At the level of the study: When patients started atezolizumab at some point between 2013 and 2015, it was given at 1,200 mg intravenously every 3 weeks. About 90% of the roughly 30 patients were men who had bladder-origin urothelial cancer.

Time point defined: pretreatment peripheral blood. Per germline, CDR1 MNHEY and CDR2 SMNVEV (reference sequence). The CDR3 consists of 14 residues. V lost 8 bases to trimming and J lost 1 base, with 13 bases between them. Profiled with immunoSEQ multiplex PCR; TCRdb holds only in-frame clones, not every one. The sample carries tens of thousands of clones, about four fifths recorded once. The sequence was obtained from a man in his 70s with urothelial cancer. The chain is built from TRBV27 and TRBJ2-3; tentatively, D is TRBD1 (5 bases). The starting material was PBMCs, obtained around atezolizumab (anti-PD-L1) treatment. CDR3 coding DNA: TGTGCCAGCGGGGCCCGCTACGGCACAGATACGCAGTATTTT. Its protein product is CASGARYGTDTQYF.